The T cell receptor beta chain under discussion was sequenced for a study of spatial heterogeneity in lung cancer. On the study more broadly: Detection of beta-chain sequences consistently exceeded that of alpha-chain sequences. Whole-study findings and limits: At tumor resection, ubiquitous expanded TCRs were detected in blood more often than later.

Within the sample, this clonotype is medium-sized. Antigen: not known. Individual TCR cDNA molecules each bore their own unique molecular identifier. One entry per CDR3 protein, called by TCRdb with MiXCR from the 5' RACE reads. This table holds 40,000 to 50,000 distinct CDR3 sequences, about 7.4% found once. The time point: sample taken at primary tumor resection. Unsorted whole RNA of tumor, nontumor lung or frozen PBMC was sequenced. The sequence came from a female donor with early-stage non-small cell lung cancer. This specimen consisted of PBMCs, obtained at surgery.

The CDR3 nucleotides are TGTGCCAGCAGTCTCTCCGGCGCTGAAGCTTTCTTT. Its translation is CASSLSGAEAFF. The rearrangement uses TRBV12-3 or TRBV12-4 and TRBJ1-1; D unclear. This CDR3 spans 12 amino acids. Between the trimmed V and J ends, which lost 5 bases and 6 bases, there was a span of 10 bases.